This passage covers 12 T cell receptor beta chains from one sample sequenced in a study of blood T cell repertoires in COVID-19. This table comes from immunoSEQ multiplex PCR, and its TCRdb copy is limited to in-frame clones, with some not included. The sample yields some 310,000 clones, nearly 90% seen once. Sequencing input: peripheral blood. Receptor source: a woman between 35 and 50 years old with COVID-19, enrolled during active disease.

CDR3 sequence: CASSRDRRNTEAFF. The CDR3 bases are TGTGCCAGCAGCCGCGACAGGAGGAACACTGAAGCTTTCTTT. The chain links TRBV7-2 to TRBJ1-1; maybe TRBD1 (6 bases). CDR3 length: 14 amino acids. The V gene lost 5 bases and the J gene lost 1 base, with 11 bases spanning the gap. Germline CDR1 reads SGHTA; CDR2 reads FQGNSA. Filled out from reference TRBV7-2 and TRBJ1-1, the complete variable domain reads GAGVSQSPSNKVTEKGKDVELRCDPISGHTALYWYRQSLGQGLEFLIYFQGNSAPDKSGLPSDRFSAERTGGSVSTLTIQRTQQEDSAVYLCASSRDRRNTEAFFGQGTRLTVV.

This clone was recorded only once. The CDR3 sequence: CASSYAQGNSPLHF. The CDR3 nucleotides are TGTGCCAGCAGTTACGCCCAGGGTAACTCACCCCTCCACTTT. The chain couples TRBV6-2 or TRBV6-3 to TRBJ1-6; weak D call: TRBD1 (5 bases). V was pared by 2 bases and J by 10 bases, with 12 bases between. Germline CDR1 reads MNHEY; CDR2 reads SVGEGT. This CDR3 has 14 amino acids.

Here the CDR3 reads CASSRRRQGGNTIYF. CDR3 sequence (DNA): TGTGCCAGCAGCCGAAGACGACAGGGGGGAAACACCATATATTTT. The chain couples TRBV7-9 to TRBJ1-3; 8 bases are shared with TRBD1. The CDR3 has 15 residues. With V trimmed by 5 bases and J by 4 bases, 7 bases remained unmatched. In germline, CDR1 is SEHNR, CDR2 FQNEAQ (reference sequence).

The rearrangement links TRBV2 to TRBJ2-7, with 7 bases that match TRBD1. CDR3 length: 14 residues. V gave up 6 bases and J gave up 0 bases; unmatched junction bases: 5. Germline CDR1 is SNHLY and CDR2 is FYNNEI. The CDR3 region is CASSDQGVSYEQYF. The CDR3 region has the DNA TGTGCCAGCAGCGACCAGGGGGTCTCCTACGAGCAGTACTTC.

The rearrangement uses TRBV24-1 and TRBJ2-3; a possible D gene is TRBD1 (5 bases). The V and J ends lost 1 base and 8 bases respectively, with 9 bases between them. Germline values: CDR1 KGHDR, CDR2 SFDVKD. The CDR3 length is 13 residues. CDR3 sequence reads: CATSDFPQGTQYF. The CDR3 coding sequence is TGTGCCACCAGTGATTTCCCCCAGGGTACGCAGTATTTT.

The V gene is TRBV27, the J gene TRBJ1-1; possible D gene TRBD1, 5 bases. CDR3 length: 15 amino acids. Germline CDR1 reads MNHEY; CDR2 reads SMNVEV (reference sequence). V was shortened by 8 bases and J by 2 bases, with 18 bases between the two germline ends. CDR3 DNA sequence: TGTGCCAGCCGTTCGGTTGGGACTCTCAACACTGAAGCTTTCTTT. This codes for CASRSVGTLNTEAFF.

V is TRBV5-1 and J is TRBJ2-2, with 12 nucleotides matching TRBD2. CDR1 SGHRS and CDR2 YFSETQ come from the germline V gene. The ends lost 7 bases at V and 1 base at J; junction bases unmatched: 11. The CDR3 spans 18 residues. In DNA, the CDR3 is TGCGCCAGCGCTAGGCTAGCGGGAGGGCACGGGAACACCGGGGAGCTGTTTTTT. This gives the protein CASARLAGGHGNTGELFF.

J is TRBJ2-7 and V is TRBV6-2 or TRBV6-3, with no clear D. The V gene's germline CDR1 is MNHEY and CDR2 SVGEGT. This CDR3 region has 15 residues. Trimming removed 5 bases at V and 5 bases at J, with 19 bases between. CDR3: CASSPSFLLEHEQYF. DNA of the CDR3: TGTGCCAGCAGTCCCTCCTTCTTGCTCGAGCACGAGCAGTACTTC.

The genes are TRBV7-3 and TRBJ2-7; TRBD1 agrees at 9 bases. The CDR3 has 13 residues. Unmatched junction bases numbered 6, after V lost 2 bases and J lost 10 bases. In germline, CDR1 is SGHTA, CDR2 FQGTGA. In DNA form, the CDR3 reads TGTGCCAGCAGCTTAGAGGGACAGGGCCTCCAGTACTTC. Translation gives CASSLEGQGLQYF.

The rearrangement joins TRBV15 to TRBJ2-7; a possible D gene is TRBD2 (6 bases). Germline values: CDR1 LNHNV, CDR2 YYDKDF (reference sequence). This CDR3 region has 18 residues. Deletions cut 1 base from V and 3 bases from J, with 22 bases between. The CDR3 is CATSRAFRLGQIDYEQYF. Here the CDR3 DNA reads TGTGCCACCAGCAGAGCTTTTCGACTAGGACAAATCGACTACGAGCAGTACTTC. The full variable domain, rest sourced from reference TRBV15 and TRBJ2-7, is DAMVIQNPRYQVTQFGKPVTLSCSQTLNHNVMYWYQQKSSQAPKLLFHYYDKDFNNEADTPDNFQSRRPNTSFCFLDIRSPGLGDTAMYLCATSRAFRLGQIDYEQYFGPGTRLTVT.

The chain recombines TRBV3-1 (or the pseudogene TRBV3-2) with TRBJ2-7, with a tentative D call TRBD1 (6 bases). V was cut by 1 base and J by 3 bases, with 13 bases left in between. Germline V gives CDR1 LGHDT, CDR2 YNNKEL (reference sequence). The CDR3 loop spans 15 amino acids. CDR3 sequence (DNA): TGTGCCAGCAGCCAAGCCCCTGGACAGTACTACGAGCAGTACTTC. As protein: CASSQAPGQYYEQYF.

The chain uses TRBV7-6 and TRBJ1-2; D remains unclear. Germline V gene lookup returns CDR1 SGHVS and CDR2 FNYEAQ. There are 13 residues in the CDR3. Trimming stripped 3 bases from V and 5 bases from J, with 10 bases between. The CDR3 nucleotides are TGTGCCAGCAGCTTCTCGGAGCTTTATGGCTACACCTTC. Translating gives CASSFSELYGYTF.